This TCR beta chain is from a study of T cell repertoires in cytomegalovirus infection. Background on the study: Carrying CMV and the relevant HLA type showed in public TCR beta signatures. General study findings and limits: Cumulated frequencies of public TCR beta families served to identify carriers of CMV plus the relevant HLA. HLA-C-restricted CMV-specific TCR beta clonotypes were dominant in the ex vivo response.

TCRdb redid the calling of the reads with MiXCR, one entry per CDR3 protein. In the table there are approximately 490,000 distinct CDR3 sequences, approximately 11% of which are singletons. To note about this clonotype: The antigen is undetermined.

Per the germline V gene, CDR1 is SEHNR and CDR2 is FQNEAQ (reference sequence). This CDR3 region has 11 residues. The V end lost 1 base, the J end lost 5 bases, and 3 bases lay between the germline ends. The source is a human donor in good health (CMV status not recorded). Some clones in this sample may be carry-over from other donors' samples. The V call is TRBV7-9, the J call TRBJ2-7, with D hard to call. The sequenced sample was PBMCs. CDR3 DNA: TGTGCCAGCAGCTTAGAAGACGAGCAGTACTTC. It specifies CASSLEDEQYF.